Following are 29 T cell receptor beta chains from one sample sequenced in a study of cytomegalovirus exposure and HLA in healthy donors. Sequencing used immunoSEQ multiplex PCR; TCRdb keeps in-frame clones, though not all of them. The repertoire has around 160,000 clones, about 89% of them found once; the top ten carry 3%. The sequenced sample was PBMCs. These receptors originate from a woman aged 18 to 35 in good health and CMV-seropositive.

The rearrangement links TRBV15 to TRBJ2-6, with D perhaps TRBD2 (6 bases). Germline CDR1 LNHNV, CDR2 YYDKDF (reference sequence). Deletions cut 2 bases from V and 3 bases from J, with 17 bases between. This CDR3 comprises 18 residues. This CDR3 is CATSRLLGGVNGANVLTF. CDR3 in DNA: TGTGCCACCAGCAGATTACTGGGGGGTGTTAATGGGGCCAACGTCCTGACTTTC.

The V and J genes are TRBV27 and TRBJ2-4, with 7 positions matching TRBD2. The J segment lost 1 base and the V segment lost 5 bases, leaving 8 bases of the junction unmatched. The CDR3 is 16 amino acids. Per the germline V gene, CDR1 is MNHEY and CDR2 is SMNVEV (reference sequence). The CDR3 reads CASSPSLGGAKNIQYF. CDR3 bases: TGTGCCAGCAGTCCGTCCCTCGGGGGGGCCAAAAACATTCAGTACTTC.

This chain joins TRBV28 and TRBJ2-3, with D possibly matching TRBD1 (6 bases). Trimming removed 5 bases at V and 1 base at J, with 13 bases between. The CDR3 spans 15 residues. Germline CDR1 reads MDHEN; CDR2 reads SYDVKM. CDR3 coding DNA: TGTGCCAGCAGTAACACAGGGTGGGGCACAGATACGCAGTATTTT. This gives the protein CASSNTGWGTDTQYF. The full variable domain, in which reference TRBV28 and TRBJ2-3 provide the parts outside the CDR3, is DVKVTQSSRYLVKRTGEKVFLECVQDMDHENMFWYRQDPGLGLRLIYFSYDVKMKEKGDIPEGYSVSREKKERFSLILESASTNQTSMYLCASSNTGWGTDTQYFGPGTRLTVL.

The V call is TRBV6-8, the J call TRBJ2-7; possibly TRBD2 for D (6 bases). CDR1 MNHGY and CDR2 SAAAGT come from the germline V gene. The CDR3 has 16 amino acids. V dropped 0 bases and J dropped 0 bases, with 12 bases sitting between them. The CDR3 sequence is CASSYSSGVLSYEQYF. The DNA for the CDR3 is TGTGCCAGCAGTTACTCGTCGGGAGTCCTCTCCTACGAGCAGTACTTC.

The chain uses TRBV25-1 and TRBJ2-5; D might be TRBD1 (6 bases). CDR3 length: 15 amino acids. Trimming stripped 4 bases from V and 2 bases from J, with 14 bases between. CDR1 and CDR2 (germline): MGHDK, SYGVNS. The CDR3, as DNA: TGTGCCAGCAGTGCCCCACAGGGCCGGCAAGAGACCCAGTACTTC. Amino acids: CASSAPQGRQETQYF. Filled out from reference TRBV25-1 and TRBJ2-5, the complete variable domain reads EADIYQTPRYLVIGTGKKITLECSQTMGHDKMYWYQQDPGMELHLIHYSYGVNSTEKGDLSSESTVSRIRTEHFPLTLESARPSHTSQYLCASSAPQGRQETQYFGPGTRLLVL.

CDR3 sequence reads: CASSLTSQGNYGYTF. The CDR3 DNA sequence: TGTGCCAGTAGTCTAACCTCGCAGGGGAACTATGGCTACACCTTC. This rearrangement joins TRBV19 to TRBJ1-2; possible D gene TRBD1, 6 bases. This CDR3 has 15 residues. The V end was cut by 5 bases, the J end by 2 bases, with 15 bases between. Germline CDR1 is LNHDA and CDR2 is SQIVND (reference sequence). Filled out from reference TRBV19 and TRBJ1-2, the complete variable domain reads DGGITQSPKYLFRKEGQNVTLSCEQNLNHDAMYWYRQDPGQGLRLIYYSQIVNDFQKGDIAEGYSVSREKKESFPLTVTSAQKNPTAFYLCASSLTSQGNYGYTFGSGTRLTVV.

J is TRBJ1-3 and V is TRBV18; 9 nucleotides line up with TRBD1. The germline CDR1 and CDR2 sequences are KGHSH and LQKENI. The CDR3 length is 17 residues. Germline trimming cut 2 bases from V and 2 bases from J; bases unmatched to any gene: 7. CDR3 sequence (DNA): TGTGCCAGCTCACCAAGGGACAGGGTAAATCCTGGAAACACCATATATTTT. Encoded protein: CASSPRDRVNPGNTIYF. Full variable domain (outside the CDR3, taken from reference TRBV18 and TRBJ1-3): NAGVMQNPRHLVRRRGQEARLRCSPMKGHSHVYWYRQLPEEGLKFMVYLQKENIIDESGMPKERFSAEFPKEGPSILRIQQVVRGDSAAYFCASSPRDRVNPGNTIYFGEGSWLTVV.

The V gene is TRBV6-5, the J gene TRBJ2-7; D gene ambiguous. The V end lost 6 bases, the J end lost 5 bases, and 14 bases lay between the germline ends. CDR1 and CDR2 (germline): MNHEY, SVGAGI. The CDR3 loop spans 13 amino acids. CDR3 DNA: TGTGCCAGCAGCTCCGTGGAGAAGGACGAGCAGTACTTC. It is translated as CASSSVEKDEQYF.

The chain has TRBV30 and TRBJ2-6, with TRBD1 as a possible D gene (5 bases). CDR1 and CDR2 from the germline V gene are GTSNPN and SVGIG (reference sequence). Trimming shortened V by 0 bases and J by 2 bases, and 5 bases separated the two germline ends. CDR3 length: 14 residues. This chain's CDR3 is CAWSVQAGANVLTF. DNA of the CDR3: TGTGCCTGGAGTGTACAGGCTGGGGCCAACGTCCTGACTTTC.

V gene TRBV5-1 combines with J gene TRBJ2-7; TRBD2 is a possible D gene (6 bases). Germline V gene lookup returns CDR1 SGHRS and CDR2 YFSETQ. Trimming stripped 2 bases from V and 0 bases from J, with 9 bases between. CDR3 length: 14 amino acids. CDR3 sequence reads: CASSLGGTSYEQYF. In nucleotides, the CDR3 is TGCGCCAGCAGCTTAGGCGGGACCTCCTACGAGCAGTACTTC.

The chain links TRBV25-1 to TRBJ2-5; 7 nucleotides line up with TRBD2. Losses at the gene ends were 1 base for V and 4 bases for J; bases not matched to a gene: 15. Germline CDR1 and CDR2: MGHDK and SYGVNS. This CDR3 comprises 18 residues. As DNA, the CDR3 is TGTGCCAGCAGTGAATTTTCGGCCCGGGACTACCTCGGAGAGACCCAGTACTTC. Translation: CASSEFSARDYLGETQYF.

The J gene is TRBJ2-7, the V gene TRBV28; D is perhaps TRBD1 (6 bases). V lost 4 bases, J lost 2 bases, and 12 bases lay in between. The V gene's germline CDR1 is MDHEN and CDR2 SYDVKM. This CDR3 is 14 amino acids long. CDR3 DNA sequence: TGTGCCAGCAGTTATAGGGGGTCCACCTACGAGCAGTACTTC. Translating it yields CASSYRGSTYEQYF.

The J gene is TRBJ2-1, the V gene TRBV18; weak D call: TRBD2 (5 bases). This CDR3 has 11 residues. The V end lost 4 bases, the J end lost 7 bases, and 5 bases lay between the germline ends. Germline loops: CDR1 KGHSH, CDR2 LQKENI. The CDR3: CASSRTNEQFF. The CDR3 DNA is TGTGCCAGCTCACGGACTAATGAGCAGTTCTTC.

The rearrangement uses TRBV6-4 and TRBJ1-5, with D uncertain. Trimming stripped 2 bases from V and 3 bases from J, with 8 bases between. Germline lookup yields CDR1 MRHNA and CDR2 SNTAGT. This CDR3 contains 14 residues. CDR3 protein: CASSDAVTNQPQHF. The CDR3 nucleotides read TGTGCCAGCAGTGACGCGGTTACCAATCAGCCCCAGCATTTT.

The CDR3 here is CASILAPGAGNTIYF. The CDR3 DNA reads as TGTGCCAGCATTCTGGCTCCGGGAGCTGGAAACACCATATATTTT. V and J are TRBV28 and TRBJ1-3, with unresolved D. The CDR3 is 15 amino acids. Looked up from germline, CDR1 is MDHEN and CDR2 is SYDVKM. The V end lost 7 bases, the J end lost 2 bases, and 15 bases lay between the germline ends.

This clone was recorded once. The gene calls are TRBV5-1 and TRBJ2-7; 7 nucleotides line up with TRBD1. Trimming at V came to 7 bases and at J to 0 bases, leaving 4 bases not matched to a gene. CDR1 and CDR2 (germline): SGHRS, YFSETQ. The CDR3 loop spans 13 amino acids. The CDR3 DNA reads TGCGCCAGCCAGGACAGGAACTCCTACGAGCAGTACTTC. Its translation: CASQDRNSYEQYF. Looking up the rest from reference TRBV5-1 and TRBJ2-7 gives the full variable domain: KAGVTQTPRYLIKTRGQQVTLSCSPISGHRSVSWYQQTPGQGLQFLFEYFSETQRNKGNFPGRFSGRQFSNSRSEMNVSTLELGDSALYLCASQDRNSYEQYFGPGTRLTVT.

J is TRBJ1-2 and V is TRBV5-1; TRBD1 aligns across 7 bases. Germline CDR1 is SGHRS and CDR2 is YFSETQ. This CDR3 comprises 16 residues. Germline trimming cut 4 bases from V and 0 bases from J; bases unmatched to any gene: 9. For the CDR3, the DNA is TGCGCCAGCAGCCCACGACAGGGACCCGCTAACTATGGCTACACCTTC. Amino acid sequence: CASSPRQGPANYGYTF.

The rearrangement uses TRBV10-3 and TRBJ2-3; D is unresolved. This CDR3 is 14 amino acids long. CDR1 and CDR2 (germline): ENHRY, SYGVKD. The ends were cut back, 5 bases at V and 0 bases at J, with 9 bases in the middle. The DNA of the CDR3 is TGTGCCATCAGTAGCGCCCTTAGCACAGATACGCAGTATTTT. It specifies CAISSALSTDTQYF.

This chain connects TRBV11-2 to TRBJ1-1; 8 nucleotides match TRBD1. The CDR3 is 13 amino acids. Germline-derived CDR1 and CDR2 are SGHAT and FQNNGV. V lost 4 bases to trimming and J lost 11 bases; unmatched junction nucleotides: 9. DNA for the CDR3: TGTGCCAGCAGCTCGGACAGGGCCACGATGGCTTTCTTT. This encodes CASSSDRATMAFF.

CDR3 sequence (DNA): TGTGCCAGCAGCGAACAGGTGAACACCGGGGAGCTGTTTTTT. Protein: CASSEQVNTGELFF. The chain employs TRBV7-2 and TRBJ2-2; tentative D call: TRBD1 (5 bases). The germline CDR1 and CDR2 sequences are SGHTA and FQGNSA. With 5 bases removed from V and 1 base from J, the gap between germline ends came to 8 bases. The CDR3 is 14 residues long.

This clone has only a few counts. The chain recombines TRBV6-1 with TRBJ1-5; no firm D call. Trimming left V 7 bases short and J 7 bases short, with 14 bases between. Per germline, CDR1 MNHNS and CDR2 SASEGT. The length of the CDR3 is 13 residues. CDR3 coding DNA: TGTGCCAGCAACCTAGGAGGAGACCAGCCCCAGCATTTT. This translates into CASNLGGDQPQHF.

This sequence joins TRBV5-1 and TRBJ1-4; D possibly corresponds to TRBD1 (5 bases). V lost 4 bases, J lost 8 bases, and 18 bases lay in between. This CDR3 contains 15 residues. In germline, CDR1 is SGHRS, CDR2 YFSETQ. CDR3 region: CASSETSGAKEKLFF. CDR3 in DNA: TGCGCCAGCAGCGAGACATCTGGGGCGAAAGAAAAACTGTTTTTT.

This chain links TRBV11-3 with TRBJ2-2; tentative D call: TRBD2 (6 bases). The germline CDR1 and CDR2 sequences are SGHNT and YENEEA. This CDR3 has 13 amino acids. Trimming stripped 4 bases from V and 6 bases from J, with 9 bases between. In DNA form, the CDR3 reads TGTGCCAGCAGCTGGGAGGACTCCGGGGAGCTGTTTTTT. Protein sequence: CASSWEDSGELFF.

The gene calls are TRBV5-1 and TRBJ2-7, with a tentative D call TRBD1 (6 bases). Germline V gives CDR1 SGHRS, CDR2 YFSETQ. V was shortened by 0 bases and J by 4 bases, with 11 bases between the two germline ends. This CDR3 contains 14 residues. CDR3 loop: CASSLAPQGYEQYF. DNA of the CDR3: TGCGCCAGCAGCTTGGCTCCTCAGGGGTACGAGCAGTACTTC.

J is TRBJ1-6 and V is TRBV7-9; 7 nucleotides align to TRBD1. In germline, CDR1 is SEHNR, CDR2 FQNEAQ (reference sequence). Trimming cost V 5 bases and J 0 bases; bases outside gene matches: 7. The CDR3 spans 17 residues. CDR3 sequence reads: CASSRAGDSSYNSPLHF. In DNA form, the CDR3 reads TGTGCCAGCAGCCGTGCCGGGGACAGCTCCTATAATTCACCCCTCCACTTT.

A single count supports this clone. The chain carries TRBV7-2 and TRBJ1-3, with a possible D match to TRBD1 (6 bases). The V and J ends lost 1 base and 4 bases respectively, with 14 bases between them. Looked up from germline, CDR1 is SGHTA and CDR2 is FQGNSA. The CDR3 totals 16 residues. The CDR3 DNA follows: TGTGCCAGCAGCTTAGAGTCCGGACAGTTCGGAAACACCATATATTTT. Translation gives CASSLESGQFGNTIYF.

Of note for this clone: This same CDR3 is encoded by further DNA sequences in the sample. The chain couples TRBV6-1 to TRBJ1-6; TRBD1 is a possible D gene (5 bases). CDR3 length: 15 residues. Germline V CDR1 and CDR2: MNHNS, SASEGT. V shed 3 bases and J shed 7 bases, with 13 bases lying between them. CDR3 bases: TGTGCCAGCAGTGAGGACACCCTACAGAATTCACCCCTCCACTTT. It yields the protein CASSEDTLQNSPLHF.

The chain carries TRBV6-1 and TRBJ2-3, with a tentative D call TRBD1 (6 bases). Germline CDR1 and CDR2: MNHNS and SASEGT. V was pared by 6 bases and J by 0 bases, with 7 bases between. The CDR3 covers 13 residues. The CDR3 reads CASSGQSTDTQYF. As DNA, the CDR3 is TGTGCCAGCAGCGGACAGAGCACAGATACGCAGTATTTT.

The chain couples TRBV9 to TRBJ2-1; a possible D gene is TRBD2 (6 bases). The CDR3 is 15 amino acids. Trimming took off 3 bases at V and 4 bases at J, with 14 bases between the two ends. Looked up from germline, CDR1 is SGDLS and CDR2 is YYNGEE. In DNA form, the CDR3 reads TGTGCCAGCAGCGCACATCCACGGGGGTACAATGAGCAGTTCTTC. Translating gives CASSAHPRGYNEQFF.